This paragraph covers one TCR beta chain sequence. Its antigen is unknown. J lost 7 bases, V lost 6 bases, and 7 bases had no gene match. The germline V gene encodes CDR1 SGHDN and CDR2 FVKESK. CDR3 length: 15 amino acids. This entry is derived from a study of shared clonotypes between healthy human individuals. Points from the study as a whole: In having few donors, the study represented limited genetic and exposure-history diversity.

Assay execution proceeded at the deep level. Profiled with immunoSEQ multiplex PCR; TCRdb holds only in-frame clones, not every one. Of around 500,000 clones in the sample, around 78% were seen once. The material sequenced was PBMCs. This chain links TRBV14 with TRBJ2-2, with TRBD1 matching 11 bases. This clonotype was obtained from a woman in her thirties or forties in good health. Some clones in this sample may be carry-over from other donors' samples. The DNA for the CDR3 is TGTGCCAGCAGGAGGACAGGGGGCAGTGGCGGGGAGCTGTTTTTT. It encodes CASRRTGGSGGELFF.